This TCR beta chain was obtained from a study of control samples from healthy donors and cancer patients. Assay: immunoSEQ multiplex PCR; the TCRdb copy retains only in-frame clones and omits some. The top ten clones hold around 6.2% of a sample with 150,000 or so clones, over 85% of them seen once. The ends were cut back, 1 base at V and 2 bases at J, with 10 bases in the middle. The CDR3 contains 15 residues. Per the germline V gene, CDR1 is SGHVS and CDR2 is FNYEAQ. In this sample, this clone turned up once. The sample comprised blood. The TCR comes from a middle-aged man in good health. The genes are TRBV7-6 and TRBJ2-3; D possibly uses TRBD1 or TRBD2 (5 bases each). CDR3 coding DNA: TGTGCCAGCAGCTTAGGGCTGGGGGACACAGATACGCAGTATTTT. This encodes CASSLGLGDTDTQYF.